The source of this T cell receptor beta chain is a study of blood T cell repertoires in COVID-19. Study in general: Material from acute and convalescent COVID-19 was sourced from the United States, Italy and Spain.

Profiled with immunoSEQ multiplex PCR; TCRdb holds only in-frame clones, not every one. The data contain 200,000 to 300,000 clones, around 88% of them singletons. The germline gives CDR1 MGHRA, CDR2 YSYEKL. Trimming cost V 2 bases and J 7 bases, with 17 bases left between them. The CDR3 sequence is 16 residues long. Recruitment covered under 25 US areas and drew participants whose ages spanned about 18 to 100 years. Participant-given clinical history determined each cohort assignment. Before being deemed recovered, Cohort 3 donors had two negative PCRs, clearance, or symptom resolution. The TCR originated in a woman aged 45 to 65 who had recovered from COVID-19. The chain combines TRBV4-1 with TRBJ2-2; TRBD1 might be the D (5 bases). Source material: PBMCs or T cells enriched from blood (not recorded which). The CDR3 region is CASSQRAAGMDGELFF. Here the CDR3 DNA reads TGCGCCAGCAGCCAAAGGGCGGCAGGGATGGACGGGGAGCTGTTTTTT.